This T cell receptor beta chain derives from a study of control samples from healthy donors and cancer patients. Repertoires were generated with immunoSEQ multiplex PCR, while TCRdb's copy carries only in-frame clones and drops some. The data hold roughly 73,000 clones, with about 87% observed a single time. The V and J ends lost 6 bases and 4 bases respectively, with 15 bases between them. The V gene's germline CDR1 is MNHEY and CDR2 SVGEGT. The CDR3 spans 14 residues. The sequence came from a man in his forties or fifties in good health. The sequenced sample consisted of blood. The rearrangement joins TRBV6-2 or TRBV6-3 to TRBJ1-1, with D possibly matching TRBD1 (5 bases). The CDR3 loop is CASSTTPGTTEAFF. CDR3 nucleotide sequence: TGTGCCAGCAGCACCACTCCAGGGACCACTGAAGCTTTCTTT.